Presented here are 21 T cell receptor beta chains from one specimen sequenced in a study of multiple sclerosis patients with progressive multifocal leukoencephalopathy. The data were produced by immunoSEQ multiplex PCR, yet TCRdb's version contains in-frame clones alone and is incomplete. The profile shows 25,000 to 35,000 clones, roughly 90% of them singletons. Time point noted: more than five months of natalizumab therapy. The specimen was PBMCs, collected from a patient treated with natalizumab. The receptors come from a human donor with multiple sclerosis.

The chain recombines TRBV7-9 with TRBJ1-5, with a tentative D call TRBD1 (5 bases). Trimming removed 5 bases from V and 6 bases from J, with 14 bases in between. CDR1 and CDR2 from the germline V gene are SEHNR and FQNEAQ (reference sequence). The CDR3 loop spans 14 amino acids. As DNA, the CDR3 is TGTGCCAGCAGCAGGGGTCAAGGGGTTCAGCCCCAGCATTTT. It is translated as CASSRGQGVQPQHF.

CDR3 coding DNA: TGTGCCAGCAGTTCCCGACAGGGAACTGGCTACACCTTC. It encodes CASSSRQGTGYTF. The rearrangement uses TRBV27 and TRBJ1-2; TRBD1 matches 7 bases. Trimming cost V 4 bases and J 7 bases; bases outside gene matches: 6. Per the germline V gene, CDR1 is MNHEY and CDR2 is SMNVEV (reference sequence). This CDR3 has 13 amino acids.

The rearrangement joins TRBV28 to TRBJ2-7; the D call may be TRBD1 or TRBD2 (5 bases each). The V end lost 8 bases, the J end lost 3 bases, and 20 bases lay between the germline ends. The CDR3 loop spans 15 amino acids. Germline loops: CDR1 MDHEN, CDR2 SYDVKM. The CDR3 DNA follows: TGTGCCAGCGGACTCGGCCAGGGTGTATACTACGAGCAGTACTTC. It is translated as CASGLGQGVYYEQYF.

In nucleotides, the CDR3 is TGTGCCAGCAGCTTAGGCGGACAGATTAACACTGAAGCTTTCTTT. Amino acids: CASSLGGQINTEAFF. This chain connects TRBV7-2 to TRBJ1-1; D is perhaps TRBD1 (6 bases). Germline values: CDR1 SGHTA, CDR2 FQGNSA. This CDR3 region has 15 residues. V was pared by 1 base and J by 2 bases, with 11 bases between.

The chain uses TRBV7-2 and TRBJ1-1, with D possibly TRBD1 on 5 matching bases. The CDR3 totals 15 residues. The V end lost 1 base, the J end lost 3 bases, and 12 bases lay between the germline ends. Germline V lookup: CDR1 SGHTA, CDR2 FQGNSA. The CDR3 here is CASSLGVRGDTEAFF. In DNA, the CDR3 is TGTGCCAGCAGCTTAGGAGTTCGGGGGGACACTGAAGCTTTCTTT.

J is TRBJ2-6 and V is TRBV27; 8 nucleotides align to TRBD1. This CDR3 is built from 23 residues. With V trimmed by 0 bases and J by 0 bases, 19 bases remained unmatched. Germline assignment: CDR1 MNHEY and CDR2 SMNVEV (reference sequence). The CDR3 DNA sequence: TGTGCCAGCAGTTTATCGTGGGACAGGTCTCTAATCCCCTCTCTCTCTGGGGCCAACGTCCTGACTTTC. As protein: CASSLSWDRSLIPSLSGANVLTF.

This chain connects TRBV7-9 to TRBJ2-3, with 10 bases fitting TRBD1. The V gene end was trimmed by 2 bases and the J gene end by 3 bases; junction bases not matched to a gene: 8. Per germline, CDR1 SEHNR and CDR2 FQNEAQ (reference sequence). The CDR3 runs 17 residues. The CDR3 nucleotides are TGTGCCAGCAGCTTATGGGCGAGGACAGGGGGTACAGATACGCAGTATTTT. This gives the protein CASSLWARTGGTDTQYF. The full variable domain, with the rest looked up from reference TRBV7-9 and TRBJ2-3, is DTGVSQNPRHKITKRGQNVTFRCDPISEHNRLYWYRQTLGQGPEFLTYFQNEAQLEKSRLLSDRFSAERPKGSFSTLEIQRTEQGDSAMYLCASSLWARTGGTDTQYFGPGTRLTVL.

The V call is TRBV6-1, the J call TRBJ2-7, with D possibly matching TRBD2 (5 bases). Germline values: CDR1 MNHNS, CDR2 SASEGT. V was trimmed by 3 bases and J by 0 bases, leaving 6 bases between them. The CDR3 totals 13 residues. This chain's CDR3 is CASSERDSYEQYF. The CDR3 DNA sequence: TGTGCCAGCAGTGAGAGGGACTCCTACGAGCAGTACTTC.

This chain connects TRBV5-4 to TRBJ1-5, with D unclear. This CDR3 has 14 amino acids. Trimming cost V 0 bases and J 3 bases, with 7 bases left between them. CDR1 is SGHNT and CDR2 is YYREEE in the germline V gene (reference sequence). The CDR3 region has the DNA TGTGCCAGCAGCTTGGCTGGGTTCAATCAGCCCCAGCATTTT. Protein: CASSLAGFNQPQHF.

The rearrangement links TRBV5-1 to TRBJ1-5, with D perhaps TRBD1 (5 bases). Germline V CDR1 and CDR2: SGHRS, YFSETQ. There are 14 residues in the CDR3. Trimming stripped 3 bases from V and 3 bases from J, with 10 bases between. CDR3 DNA sequence: TGCGCCAGCAGCTCGGGGGACCTCAATCAGCCCCAGCATTTT. Its translation is CASSSGDLNQPQHF.

The V gene is TRBV20-1, the J gene TRBJ2-4; D is undetermined. This CDR3 region has 11 residues. The germline CDR1 and CDR2 sequences are DFQATT and SNEGSKA (reference sequence). The V end was cut by 0 bases, the J end by 11 bases, with 8 bases between. CDR3 sequence (DNA): TGCAGTGCTAGAGATACTGGGGTTCAGTACTTC. It is translated as CSARDTGVQYF.

This clone turned up a few times. V gene TRBV18 combines with J gene TRBJ1-5; weak D call: TRBD1 (5 bases). With 3 bases removed from V and 4 bases from J, the gap between germline ends came to 7 bases. This CDR3 is 13 amino acids long. Germline V gene sequence: CDR1 KGHSH, CDR2 LQKENI. The CDR3 DNA sequence: TGTGCCAGCTCACCCCAGGGTAATCAGCCCCAGCATTTT. Its protein product is CASSPQGNQPQHF.

The chain uses TRBV9 and TRBJ1-2; 9 nucleotides align to TRBD1. J was trimmed by 8 bases and V by 4 bases; bases with no gene match: 9. Germline V CDR1 and CDR2: SGDLS, YYNGEE. The CDR3 is 14 residues long. The CDR3 bases are TGTGCCAGCAGCTTCGGGACAGGGTTGGAGGGCTACACCTTC. Translated, it gives CASSFGTGLEGYTF. The entire variable domain, with the rest obtained from reference TRBV9 and TRBJ1-2, is as follows: DSGVTQTPKHLITATGQRVTLRCSPRSGDLSVYWYQQSLDQGLQFLIQYYNGEERAKGNILERFSAQQFPDLHSELNLSSLELGDSALYFCASSFGTGLEGYTFGSGTRLTVV.

This clone was observed a single time. The CDR3 reads CASRLTEGLGSPLHF. The CDR3 DNA reads TGTGCCAGCAGGTTGACAGAGGGCCTTGGATCACCCCTCCACTTT. The chain is built from TRBV27 and TRBJ1-6, with D possibly TRBD1 on 5 matching bases. CDR3 length equals 15 residues. V lost 6 bases and J 10 bases, leaving 19 bases between the germline ends. The germline CDR1 and CDR2 sequences are MNHEY and SMNVEV (reference sequence).

This sequence joins TRBV30 and TRBJ2-2, with D perhaps matching TRBD1 (6 bases). Looked up from germline, CDR1 is GTSNPN and CDR2 is SVGIG (reference sequence). The CDR3 runs to 13 residues. The germline V and J ends were trimmed by 4 bases and 5 bases, with 11 bases remaining between them. DNA of the CDR3: TGTGCCTGGACCTACAGGGAAACCGGGGAGCTGTTTTTT. Protein sequence: CAWTYRETGELFF.

A single count supports this clone. The chain recombines TRBV6-1 with TRBJ2-1; TRBD2 aligns across 8 bases. The V gene end was trimmed by 5 bases and the J gene end by 5 bases; junction bases not matched to a gene: 5. The CDR3 extends over 14 amino acids. CDR1 and CDR2 from the germline V gene are MNHNS and SASEGT. The CDR3 protein is CASSPGGVHNEQFF. CDR3 sequence (DNA): TGTGCCAGCAGTCCCGGGGGGGTCCACAATGAGCAGTTCTTC.

The chain recombines TRBV6-6 with TRBJ2-7; D is tentatively TRBD1 or TRBD2 (6 bases each). The ends were cut back, 7 bases at V and 0 bases at J, with 19 bases in the middle. The CDR3 covers 16 residues. Germline V gene lookup returns CDR1 MNHNY and CDR2 SVGAGI (reference sequence). Here the CDR3 DNA reads TGTGCCAGCACCTATTACGGGGGCAGGAGCTCCTACGAGCAGTACTTC. Translating gives CASTYYGGRSSYEQYF.

The count of this clone is one. V gene TRBV5-1 combines with J gene TRBJ1-5, with unresolved D. Trimming stripped 0 bases from V and 3 bases from J, with 7 bases between. The CDR3 sequence is 14 residues long. CDR1 and CDR2 from the germline V gene are SGHRS and YFSETQ. CDR3 amino acids: CASSLDGFNQPQHF. DNA for the CDR3: TGCGCCAGCAGCTTGGACGGGTTCAATCAGCCCCAGCATTTT.

The V gene is TRBV15, the J gene TRBJ1-1; D remains unclear. Looked up from germline, CDR1 is LNHNV and CDR2 is YYDKDF (reference sequence). Trimming left V 5 bases short and J 3 bases short, with 10 bases between. The CDR3 is 13 amino acids. In DNA, the CDR3 is TGTGCCACCAGCTCTAGGTGGGACACTGAAGCTTTCTTT. Its protein product is CATSSRWDTEAFF.

The gene calls are TRBV18 and TRBJ1-3; D is ambiguous. V lost 6 bases and J 5 bases, leaving 11 bases between the germline ends. The length of the CDR3 is 13 residues. The germline gives CDR1 KGHSH, CDR2 LQKENI. The DNA for the CDR3 is TGTGCCAGCTCCGAAGACTACCGAAACACCATATATTTT. Encoded protein: CASSEDYRNTIYF.

This chain connects TRBV7-2 to TRBJ1-5, with TRBD1 as a possible D gene (6 bases). This CDR3 has 12 residues. V was clipped by 8 bases and J by 3 bases, with 8 bases between them. Germline V lookup: CDR1 SGHTA, CDR2 FQGNSA. The CDR3 reads CASGQFNQPQHF. In DNA form, the CDR3 reads TGTGCCAGCGGACAGTTCAATCAGCCCCAGCATTTT.